This T cell receptor beta chain is drawn from a study of T cells in women clearing cervical HPV infection. V was pared by 4 bases and J by 9 bases, with 7 bases of the junction left unmatched. CDR1 and CDR2 from the germline V gene are SGHRS and YFSETQ. This CDR3 contains 14 residues. Data came from immunoSEQ multiplex PCR; TCRdb stores just in-frame clones and leaves some out. The listing contains about 32,000 clones. For this clone: The sequence runs out 3 residues before the end of the CDR3; the remainder is reconstructed from the germline J gene.

The sample was blood buffy coat. This chain joins TRBV5-1 and TRBJ1-6; 7 bases line up with TRBD1. This sequence originates from a woman aged 18 to 75 with a cervical HPV16 infection that either progressed to CIN3+ or cleared (not recorded which). This chain's CDR3 is CASSQQGSGSPLHF. CDR3 DNA, as far as it was read: TGCGCCAGCAGCCAACAGGGGAGTGGTTCACCC.